The following is a T cell receptor beta chain sequence with its context. In the authors' methods: Reference gene primer amplification gave estimated nucleated cell counts. The table came from immunoSEQ multiplex PCR; TCRdb's copy has only in-frame clones and leaves some out. V and J calls and clone size are given by that table; D and trimming were obtained from the DNA. The sample holds around 460,000 clones, over 85% seen once. These data are taken from a study of blood T cell repertoires in COVID-19. Study-wide context: Specimens from acute and convalescent COVID-19 originated in the United States, Italy and Spain. PBMCs, B-cell-depleted T cells, or T cells were the source of the cDNA or gDNA that made up the material.

Followed over time, Seattle patients had been enrolled while infection was active. Unmatched junction bases numbered 6, after V lost 4 bases and J lost 5 bases. This CDR3 is 16 amino acids long. The germline V gene encodes CDR1 SGHKS and CDR2 YYEKEE (reference sequence). The source material was peripheral blood. The V call is TRBV5-5, the J call TRBJ1-6; 10 bases agree with TRBD1. The source of this sequence is a man between 18 and 35 years old with COVID-19, enrolled during active disease. The CDR3 DNA sequence: TGTGCCAGCAGCGATGCGACAGGGGGCAATAATTCACCCCTCCACTTT. As protein: CASSDATGGNNSPLHF.